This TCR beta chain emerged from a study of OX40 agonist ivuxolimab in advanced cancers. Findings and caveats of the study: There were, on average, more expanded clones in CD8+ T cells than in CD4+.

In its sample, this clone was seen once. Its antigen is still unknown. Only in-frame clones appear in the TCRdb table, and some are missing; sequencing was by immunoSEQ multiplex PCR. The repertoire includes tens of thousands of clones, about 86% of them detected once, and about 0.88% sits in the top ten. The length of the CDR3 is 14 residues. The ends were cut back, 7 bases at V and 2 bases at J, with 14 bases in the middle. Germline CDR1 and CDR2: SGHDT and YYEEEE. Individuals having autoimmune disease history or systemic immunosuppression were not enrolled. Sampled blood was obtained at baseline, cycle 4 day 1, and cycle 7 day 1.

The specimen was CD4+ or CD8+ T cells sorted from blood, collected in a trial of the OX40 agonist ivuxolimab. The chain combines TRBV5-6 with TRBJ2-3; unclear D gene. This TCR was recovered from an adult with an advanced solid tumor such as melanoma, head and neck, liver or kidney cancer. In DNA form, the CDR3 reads TGTGCCAGCCTTGACCCGGGTAACACAGATACGCAGTATTTT. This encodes CASLDPGNTDTQYF.